The 13 T cell receptor beta chains given below trace back to one sample, sequenced in a study of blood T cell repertoires in COVID-19. Sequencing was performed with immunoSEQ multiplex PCR; in TCRdb, only in-frame clones are kept and a portion is missing. The sample holds over 200,000 clones, around nine tenths seen once. The sample consisted of PBMCs or T cells enriched from blood (not recorded which). These receptors were taken from a woman in her 30s with acute COVID-19.

This chain connects TRBV11-2 to TRBJ2-3, with 8 nucleotides matching TRBD1. This CDR3 comprises 16 residues. The trim removed 2 bases at V and 3 bases at J, leaving 7 bases unmatched. Germline CDR1 SGHAT, CDR2 FQNNGV. The CDR3 spells CASSLRAGGGTDTQYF. The CDR3 DNA follows: TGTGCCAGCAGCTTAAGGGCAGGGGGCGGAACAGATACGCAGTATTTT.

J is TRBJ1-1 and V is TRBV3-1 (or the pseudogene TRBV3-2); 7 bases line up with TRBD1. CDR3 length: 13 amino acids. The V and J ends lost 3 bases and 4 bases, in that order; junction bases with no gene match: 2. The germline V gene encodes CDR1 LGHDT and CDR2 YNNKEL (reference sequence). The DNA for the CDR3 is TGTGCCAGCAGCCAGCACAGGGGCACTGAAGCTTTCTTT. This sequence encodes CASSQHRGTEAFF.

The J gene is TRBJ1-2, the V gene TRBV21-1; the table names TRBD1, a call not compared with the DNA. TRBV21-1 is a listed pseudogene. The CDR3 is made up of 17 amino acids. The CDR3 DNA is TGTGCCAGCAGCAAAGAAGTCCGAGACAGGTCTTACTATGGCTACACCTTC. Its translation is CASSKEVRDRSYYGYTF.

This rearrangement joins TRBV18 to TRBJ1-2; tentative D call: TRBD1 (5 bases). Germline values: CDR1 KGHSH, CDR2 LQKENI. The CDR3 runs 14 residues. Trimming took 3 bases from V and 8 from J, leaving 16 bases between them. As DNA, the CDR3 is TGTGCCAGCTCACCCCGCGGGGGGGTCGGCGGCTACACCTTC. As protein: CASSPRGGVGGYTF.

V and J are TRBV5-1 and TRBJ1-1, with D maybe TRBD1 (5 bases). Germline values: CDR1 SGHRS, CDR2 YFSETQ. V shed 5 bases and J shed 1 base, with 12 bases lying between them. The CDR3 is 14 amino acids. CDR3 in amino acids: CASRQTTGNTEAFF. The DNA for the CDR3 is TGCGCCAGCAGACAAACCACAGGGAACACTGAAGCTTTCTTT.

The rearrangement uses TRBV28 and TRBJ2-6; the D gene is possibly TRBD1 (5 bases). Between the trimmed V and J ends, which lost 5 bases and 0 bases, there was a span of 11 bases. Germline CDR1 is MDHEN and CDR2 is SYDVKM. CDR3 length equals 16 residues. CDR3 nucleotides: TGTGCCAGCAGTAAGGGTGGGGCCTCTGGGGCCAACGTCCTGACTTTC. This codes for CASSKGGASGANVLTF. Full variable domain (missing parts from reference TRBV28 and TRBJ2-6): DVKVTQSSRYLVKRTGEKVFLECVQDMDHENMFWYRQDPGLGLRLIYFSYDVKMKEKGDIPEGYSVSREKKERFSLILESASTNQTSMYLCASSKGGASGANVLTFGAGSRLTVL.

In DNA, the CDR3 is TGTGCCAGCAGCCGGGACAGGGGTATAACTGAAGCTTTCTTT. Its protein product is CASSRDRGITEAFF. The rearrangement joins TRBV5-6 to TRBJ1-1; TRBD1 matches at 10 bases. The CDR3 is 14 amino acids. The J segment lost 5 bases and the V segment lost 4 bases, leaving 5 bases of the junction unmatched. Looked up from germline, CDR1 is SGHDT and CDR2 is YYEEEE.

V usage is TRBV6-2 or TRBV6-3 and J usage is TRBJ1-5; D call uncertain. V was clipped by 4 bases and J by 3 bases, with 13 bases between them. Per the germline V gene, CDR1 is MNHEY and CDR2 is SVGEGT. The CDR3 totals 15 residues. CDR3 coding DNA: TGTGCCAGCAGTTCGATAGCTACTCTCAATCAGCCCCAGCATTTT. Translating gives CASSSIATLNQPQHF.

This chain links TRBV7-2 with TRBJ1-4; possible D gene TRBD1, 5 bases. Germline V CDR1 and CDR2: SGHTA, FQGNSA. V shed 1 base and J shed 7 bases, with 10 bases lying between them. This CDR3 comprises 14 residues. CDR3 sequence: CASSLGGVGEKLFF. The CDR3 coding sequence is TGTGCCAGCAGCTTAGGGGGGGTAGGTGAAAAACTGTTTTTT.

This clone was seen a single time. The J gene is TRBJ1-4, the V gene TRBV19; D is uncertain. Germline CDR1 is LNHDA and CDR2 is SQIVND (reference sequence). Trimming removed 3 bases from V and 0 bases from J, with 14 bases in between. This CDR3 region has 17 residues. The CDR3 loop is CASSIYSGFATNEKLFF. CDR3 nucleotides: TGTGCCAGTAGTATTTATTCAGGATTTGCAACTAATGAAAAACTGTTTTTT.

The chain links TRBV5-1 to TRBJ2-1; 11 positions agree with TRBD1. Germline trimming cut 1 base from V and 8 bases from J; bases unmatched to any gene: 5. From germline, CDR1 is SGHRS and CDR2 YFSETQ. The CDR3 is 15 residues long. CDR3 loop: CASSLLGQGAHEQFF. The CDR3 nucleotides are TGCGCCAGCAGCTTGCTCGGACAGGGGGCACATGAGCAGTTCTTC.

The chain links TRBV14 to TRBJ1-3; D call uncertain. Trimming pared 3 bases from V and 0 bases from J, leaving 3 bases between. Germline lookup yields CDR1 SGHDN and CDR2 FVKESK. The CDR3 covers 13 residues. CDR3 coding DNA: TGTGCCAGCAGCCAGAGCTCTGGAAACACCATATATTTT. Its protein is CASSQSSGNTIYF.

This chain connects TRBV30 to TRBJ2-7; 9 bases line up with TRBD1. The V and J ends lost 8 bases and 1 base, in that order; junction bases with no gene match: 9. Germline V gives CDR1 GTSNPN, CDR2 SVGIG (reference sequence). The CDR3 length is 14 residues. CDR3 sequence: CAGRQGGNSYEQYF. In DNA, the CDR3 is TGTGCCGGTCGACAGGGGGGAAATTCCTACGAGCAGTACTTC.